A single sample is the source of the 2 T cell receptor beta chains below, sequenced in a study of cytomegalovirus exposure and HLA in healthy donors. Sequenced by immunoSEQ multiplex PCR; TCRdb stores in-frame clones only, minus some. The sample has 150,000 to 200,000 clones, under 90% seen once. The sequenced material came from PBMCs. The receptors stem from a woman under 30 in good health and CMV-seropositive.

This clone has just a few counts. The chain links TRBV7-2 to TRBJ1-5; 7 bases line up with TRBD1. V shed 5 bases and J 2 bases; nucleotides not matched to a gene: 6. The CDR3 sequence is 15 residues long. Germline V CDR1 and CDR2: SGHTA, FQGNSA. CDR3 coding DNA: TGTGCCAGCAGCGCCGGGACAGCAGGCAATCAGCCCCAGCATTTT. Amino acids: CASSAGTAGNQPQHF.

V usage is TRBV15 and J usage is TRBJ2-7; 7 nucleotides agree with TRBD1. The length of the CDR3 is 14 residues. Germline V CDR1 and CDR2: LNHNV, YYDKDF (reference sequence). The V and J ends lost 3 bases and 0 bases, in that order; junction bases with no gene match: 2. The CDR3: CATSRTGSSYEQYF. The CDR3 coding sequence is TGTGCCACCAGCAGGACAGGGAGCTCCTACGAGCAGTACTTC.